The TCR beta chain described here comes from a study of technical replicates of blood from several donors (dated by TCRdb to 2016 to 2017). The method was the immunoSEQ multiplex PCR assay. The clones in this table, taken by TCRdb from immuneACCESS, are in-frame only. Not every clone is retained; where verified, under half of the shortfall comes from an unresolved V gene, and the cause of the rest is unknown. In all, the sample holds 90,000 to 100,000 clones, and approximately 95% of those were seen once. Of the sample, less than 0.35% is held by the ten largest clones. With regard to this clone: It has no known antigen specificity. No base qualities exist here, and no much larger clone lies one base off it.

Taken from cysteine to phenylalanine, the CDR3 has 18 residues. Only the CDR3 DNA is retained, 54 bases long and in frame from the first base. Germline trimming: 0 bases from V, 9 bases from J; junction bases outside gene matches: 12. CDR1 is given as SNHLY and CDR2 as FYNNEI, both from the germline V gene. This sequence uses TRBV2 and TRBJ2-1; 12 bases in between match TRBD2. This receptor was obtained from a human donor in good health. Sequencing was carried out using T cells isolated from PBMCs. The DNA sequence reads TGTGCCAGCAGTGAAGCGCTTCGTACTAGCGGGAGGCCGGGTGAGCAGTTCTTC. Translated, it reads CASSEALRTSGRPGEQFF.